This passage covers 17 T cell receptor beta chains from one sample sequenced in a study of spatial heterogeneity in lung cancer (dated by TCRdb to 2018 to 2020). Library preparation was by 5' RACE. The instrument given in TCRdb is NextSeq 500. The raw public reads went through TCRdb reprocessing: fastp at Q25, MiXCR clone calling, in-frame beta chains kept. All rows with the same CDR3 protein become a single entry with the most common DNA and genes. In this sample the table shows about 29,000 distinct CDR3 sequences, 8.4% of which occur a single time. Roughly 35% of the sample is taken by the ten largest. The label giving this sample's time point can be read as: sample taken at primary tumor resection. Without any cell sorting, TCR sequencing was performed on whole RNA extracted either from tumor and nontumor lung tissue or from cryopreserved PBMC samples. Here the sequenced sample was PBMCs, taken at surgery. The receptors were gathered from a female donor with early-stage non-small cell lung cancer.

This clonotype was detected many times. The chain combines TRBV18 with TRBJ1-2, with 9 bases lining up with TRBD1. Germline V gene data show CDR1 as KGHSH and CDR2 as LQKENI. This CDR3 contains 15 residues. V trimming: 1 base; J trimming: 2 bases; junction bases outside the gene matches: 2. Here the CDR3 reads CASSPLDRGNYGYTF. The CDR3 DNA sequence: TGTGCCAGCTCACCACTGGACAGGGGAAACTATGGCTACACCTTC.

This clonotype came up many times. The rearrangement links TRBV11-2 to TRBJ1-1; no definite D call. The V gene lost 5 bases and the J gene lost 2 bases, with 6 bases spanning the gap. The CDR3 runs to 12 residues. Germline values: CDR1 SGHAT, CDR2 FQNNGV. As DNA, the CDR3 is TGTGCCAGCAGCCGGATCAACACTGAAGCTTTCTTT. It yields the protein CASSRINTEAFF.

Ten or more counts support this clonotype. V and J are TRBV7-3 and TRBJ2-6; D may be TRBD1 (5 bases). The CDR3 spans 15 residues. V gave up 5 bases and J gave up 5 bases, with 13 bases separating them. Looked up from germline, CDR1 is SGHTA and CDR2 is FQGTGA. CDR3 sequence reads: CASSPAGARANVLTF. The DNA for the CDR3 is TGTGCCAGCAGCCCTGCTGGGGCTAGGGCCAACGTCCTGACTTTC.

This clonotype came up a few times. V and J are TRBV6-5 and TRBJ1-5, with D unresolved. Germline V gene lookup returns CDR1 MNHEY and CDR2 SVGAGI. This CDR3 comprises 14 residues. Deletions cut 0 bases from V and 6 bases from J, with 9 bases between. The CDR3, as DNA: TGTGCCAGCAGTTACTCGGGGATAGGTCAGCCCCAGCATTTT. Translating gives CASSYSGIGQPQHF.

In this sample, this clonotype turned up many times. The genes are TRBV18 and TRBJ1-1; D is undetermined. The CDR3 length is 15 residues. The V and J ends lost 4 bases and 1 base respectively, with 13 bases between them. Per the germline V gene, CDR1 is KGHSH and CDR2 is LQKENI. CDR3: CASSLGLPPNTEAFF. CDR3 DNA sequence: TGTGCCAGCTCACTAGGTCTTCCACCGAACACTGAAGCTTTCTTT.

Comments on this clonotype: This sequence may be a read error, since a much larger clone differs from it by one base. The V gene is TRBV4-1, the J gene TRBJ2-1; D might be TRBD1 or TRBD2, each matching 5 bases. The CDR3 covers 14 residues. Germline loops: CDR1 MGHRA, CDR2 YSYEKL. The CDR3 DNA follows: TGCCCCAGCAGCCCATGGCCGGGGCCCAATGAGCAGTTCTTC. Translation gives CPSSPWPGPNEQFF.

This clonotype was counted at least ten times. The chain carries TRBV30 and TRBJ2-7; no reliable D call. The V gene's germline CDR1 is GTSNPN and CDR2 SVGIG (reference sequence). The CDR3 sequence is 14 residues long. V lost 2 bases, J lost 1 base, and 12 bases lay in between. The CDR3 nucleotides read TGTGCCTGGAGTAATCCGAGCGAGTCCTACGAGCAGTACGTC. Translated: CAWSNPSESYEQYV.

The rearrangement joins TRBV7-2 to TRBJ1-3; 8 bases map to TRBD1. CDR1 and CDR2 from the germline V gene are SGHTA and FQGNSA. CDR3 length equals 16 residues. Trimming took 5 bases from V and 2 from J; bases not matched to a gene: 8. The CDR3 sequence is CASSPRDRRAGNTIYF. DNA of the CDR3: TGTGCCAGCAGCCCACGGGACAGGAGAGCTGGAAACACCATATATTTT.

The CDR3 DNA reads as TGCGCCAGCAGCTTCCAAGGCTATGGCTACACCTTC. Its translation: CASSFQGYGYTF. The chain is built from TRBV5-1 and TRBJ1-2; D unclear. Trimming took 2 bases from V and 4 from J, leaving 6 bases between them. The CDR3 has 12 residues. Per the germline V gene, CDR1 is SGHRS and CDR2 is YFSETQ.

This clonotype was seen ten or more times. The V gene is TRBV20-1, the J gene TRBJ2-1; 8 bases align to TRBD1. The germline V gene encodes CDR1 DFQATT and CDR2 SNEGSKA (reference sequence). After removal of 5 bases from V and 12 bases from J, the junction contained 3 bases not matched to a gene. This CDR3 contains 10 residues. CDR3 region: CSAYDRGQFF. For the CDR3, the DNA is TGCAGTGCTTATGACAGGGGGCAGTTCTTC.

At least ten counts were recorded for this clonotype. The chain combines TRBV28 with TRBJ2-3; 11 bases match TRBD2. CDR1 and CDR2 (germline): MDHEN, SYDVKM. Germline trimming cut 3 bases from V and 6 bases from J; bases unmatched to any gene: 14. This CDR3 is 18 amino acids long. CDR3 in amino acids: CASSLTSGTTGTKDTQYF. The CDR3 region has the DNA TGTGCCAGCAGTTTGACTAGCGGGACGACTGGAACCAAGGATACGCAGTATTTT.

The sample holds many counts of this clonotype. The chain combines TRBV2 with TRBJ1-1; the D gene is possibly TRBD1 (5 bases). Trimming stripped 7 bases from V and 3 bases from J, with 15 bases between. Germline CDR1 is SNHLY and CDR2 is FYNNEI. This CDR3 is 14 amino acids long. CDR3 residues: CASNKLGGDTEAFF. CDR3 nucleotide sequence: TGTGCCAGCAATAAGCTCGGGGGGGACACTGAAGCTTTCTTT.

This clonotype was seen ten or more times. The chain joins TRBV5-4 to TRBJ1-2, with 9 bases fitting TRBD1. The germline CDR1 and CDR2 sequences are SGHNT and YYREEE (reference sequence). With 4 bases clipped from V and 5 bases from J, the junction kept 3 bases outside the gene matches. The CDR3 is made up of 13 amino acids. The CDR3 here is CASSVGQGYGYTF. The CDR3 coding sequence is TGTGCCAGCAGCGTAGGACAGGGGTATGGCTACACCTTC.

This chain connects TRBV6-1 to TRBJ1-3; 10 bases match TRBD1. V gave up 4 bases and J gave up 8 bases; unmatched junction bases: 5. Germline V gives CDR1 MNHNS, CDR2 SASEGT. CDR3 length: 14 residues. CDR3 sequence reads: CASSGDRGLDTIYF. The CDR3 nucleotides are TGTGCCAGCAGTGGAGACAGGGGGCTCGACACCATATATTTT.

This CDR3 is CASRPQGVNSPLHF. The CDR3 DNA reads TGTGCCAGCAGGCCCCAAGGGGTTAATTCACCCCTCCACTTT. The chain combines TRBV28 with TRBJ1-6; weak D call: TRBD1 (5 bases). The CDR3 runs 14 residues. V was trimmed by 6 bases and J by 6 bases, leaving 12 bases between them. Germline V gene sequence: CDR1 MDHEN, CDR2 SYDVKM. Full variable domain (missing parts from reference TRBV28 and TRBJ1-6): DVKVTQSSRYLVKRTGEKVFLECVQDMDHENMFWYRQDPGLGLRLIYFSYDVKMKEKGDIPEGYSVSREKKERFSLILESASTNQTSMYLCASRPQGVNSPLHFGNGTRLTVT.

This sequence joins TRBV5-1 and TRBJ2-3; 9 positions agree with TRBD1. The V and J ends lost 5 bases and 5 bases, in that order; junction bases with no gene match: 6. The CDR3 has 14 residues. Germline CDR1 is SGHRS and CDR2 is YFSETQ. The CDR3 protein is CASRGQGSRDTQYF. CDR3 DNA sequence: TGCGCCAGCAGGGGACAGGGTTCGAGAGATACGCAGTATTTT.

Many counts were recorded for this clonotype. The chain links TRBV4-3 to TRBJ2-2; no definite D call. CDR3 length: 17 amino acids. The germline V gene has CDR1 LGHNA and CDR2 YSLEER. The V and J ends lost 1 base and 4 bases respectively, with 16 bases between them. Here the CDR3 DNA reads TGCGCCAGCAGCCAAGTCTTGGTTGAGGACGGCACCGGGGAGCTGTTTTTT. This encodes CASSQVLVEDGTGELFF.